The 24 T cell receptor beta chains listed next were all sequenced from one sample in a study of blood T cell repertoires in COVID-19. Repertoires were generated with immunoSEQ multiplex PCR, while TCRdb's copy carries only in-frame clones and drops some. Of 100,000 or so clones in the sample, roughly 86% were seen once. Sequencing used peripheral blood. These receptor sequences come from a woman aged 60-75 years with acute or convalescent COVID-19.

The chain links TRBV24-1 to TRBJ1-4, with D perhaps TRBD1 (6 bases). This CDR3 spans 16 amino acids. V lost 6 bases, J lost 0 bases, and 13 bases lay in between. Looked up from germline, CDR1 is KGHDR and CDR2 is SFDVKD. Written as DNA, the CDR3 is TGTGCCACCAGTCCGGGGACACACGCAACTAATGAAAAACTGTTTTTT. It is translated as CATSPGTHATNEKLFF.

The chain has TRBV6-6 and TRBJ2-2; maybe TRBD2 (5 bases). The V gene's germline CDR1 is MNHNY and CDR2 SVGAGI (reference sequence). V dropped 2 bases and J dropped 4 bases, with 8 bases sitting between them. The CDR3 covers 14 residues. CDR3 protein: CASSYEGLTGELFF. In DNA form, the CDR3 reads TGTGCCAGCAGTTACGAGGGCCTCACCGGGGAGCTGTTTTTT.

V and J are TRBV28 and TRBJ1-5, with D maybe TRBD1 (5 bases). The V and J ends lost 3 bases and 1 base respectively, with 10 bases between them. The CDR3 extends over 15 amino acids. The germline V gene encodes CDR1 MDHEN and CDR2 SYDVKM. DNA of the CDR3: TGTGCCAGCAGTTTTGGGGGGTTGAGCAATCAGCCCCAGCATTTT. Protein sequence: CASSFGGLSNQPQHF.

About this clone: The same CDR3 can be traced to other DNA sequences in this sample. The CDR3 DNA sequence: TGTGCCAGCAGTTTTCGACAGGGGTACTATGGCTACACCTTC. Its protein is CASSFRQGYYGYTF. This chain uses TRBV27 with TRBJ1-2; TRBD1 aligns across 8 bases. This CDR3 spans 14 amino acids. Germline assignment: CDR1 MNHEY and CDR2 SMNVEV (reference sequence). Losses at the gene ends were 3 bases for V and 3 bases for J; bases not matched to a gene: 3.

The rearrangement uses TRBV29-1 and TRBJ1-2; TRBD1 might be the D (6 bases). This CDR3 spans 13 amino acids. Trimming pared 5 bases from V and 4 bases from J, leaving 14 bases between. Looked up from germline, CDR1 is SQVTM and CDR2 is ANQGSEA. The CDR3 protein is CSVTRGASYGYTF. For the CDR3, the DNA is TGCAGCGTTACGCGGGGGGCCAGCTATGGCTACACCTTC.

V and J are TRBV27 and TRBJ2-3; 7 bases are shared with TRBD1. V shed 1 base and J 0 bases; nucleotides not matched to a gene: 1. This CDR3 has 15 amino acids. Germline V CDR1 and CDR2: MNHEY, SMNVEV (reference sequence). CDR3 loop: CASSLWGQSTDTQYF. For the CDR3, the DNA is TGTGCCAGCAGTTTATGGGGACAGAGCACAGATACGCAGTATTTT.

CDR3 coding DNA: TGTGCCAGCAGTTACGGTCAGGGACTAAGCACAGATACGCAGTATTTT. It yields the protein CASSYGQGLSTDTQYF. The chain uses TRBV6-5 and TRBJ2-3; 7 bases match TRBD2. The CDR3 length is 16 residues. Germline trimming cut 2 bases from V and 0 bases from J; bases unmatched to any gene: 5. Germline CDR1 and CDR2: MNHEY and SVGAGI.

CDR3 nucleotide sequence: TGTGCCACCAGTGACCCCCTCACAGGGAACTATGGCTACACCTTC. This sequence encodes CATSDPLTGNYGYTF. The rearrangement joins TRBV24-1 to TRBJ1-2; D may be TRBD1 (6 bases). This CDR3 comprises 15 residues. Germline assignment: CDR1 KGHDR and CDR2 SFDVKD. Between the trimmed V and J ends, which lost 4 bases and 2 bases, there was a span of 13 bases.

The rearrangement uses TRBV30 and TRBJ1-2, with 8 bases that match TRBD1. The germline gives CDR1 GTSNPN, CDR2 SVGIG (reference sequence). The CDR3 is made up of 13 amino acids. V lost 2 bases and J lost 4; bases outside the gene matches: 3. The CDR3, as DNA: TGTGCCTGGAGTTCTGACAGGGGCTATGGCTACACCTTC. Encoded protein: CAWSSDRGYGYTF. Drawing the rest from reference TRBV30 and TRBJ1-2, the complete variable domain is SQTIHQWPATLVQPVGSPLSLECTVEGTSNPNLYWYRQAAGRGLQLLFYSVGIGQISSEVPQNLSASRPQDRQFILSSKKLLLSDSGFYLCAWSSDRGYGYTFGSGTRLTVV.

This chain links TRBV19 with TRBJ1-1; TRBD1 is a possible D gene (5 bases). There are 17 residues in the CDR3. Germline V gene data show CDR1 as LNHDA and CDR2 as SQIVND (reference sequence). Trimming removed 2 bases at V and 0 bases at J, with 16 bases between. The CDR3 sequence is CASSIRVDRRLNTEAFF. CDR3 DNA: TGTGCCAGTAGTATAAGGGTTGACAGACGGTTGAACACTGAAGCTTTCTTT.

The sample holds one count of this clone. The chain couples TRBV14 to TRBJ2-7; TRBD1 aligns across 7 bases. Germline values: CDR1 SGHDN, CDR2 FVKESK. Germline trimming cut 4 bases from V and 0 bases from J; bases unmatched to any gene: 0. This CDR3 is built from 13 residues. CDR3 region: CASSRDSSYEQYF. The CDR3 DNA sequence: TGTGCCAGCAGCCGGGACAGCTCCTACGAGCAGTACTTC. Based on the CDR3 plus reference TRBV14 and TRBJ2-7, the full variable domain is EAGVTQFPSHSVIEKGQTVTLRCDPISGHDNLYWYRRVMGKEIKFLLHFVKESKQDESGMPNNRFLAERTGGTYSTLKVQPAELEDSGVYFCASSRDSSYEQYFGPGTRLTVT.

J is TRBJ2-3 and V is TRBV7-6; 14 positions agree with TRBD2. Germline CDR1 reads SGHVS; CDR2 reads FNYEAQ. The V and J ends lost 5 bases and 3 bases, in that order; junction bases with no gene match: 4. The CDR3 sequence is 16 residues long. The CDR3 nucleotides are TGTGCCAGCAGCCTGACTAGCGGGAGGGTTACAGATACGCAGTATTTT. This translates into CASSLTSGRVTDTQYF.

The chain carries TRBV5-1 and TRBJ2-1, with 10 bases fitting TRBD2. The V and J ends lost 3 bases and 6 bases, in that order; junction bases with no gene match: 6. Germline CDR1 reads SGHRS; CDR2 reads YFSETQ. The CDR3 spans 15 residues. The CDR3, as DNA: TGCGCCAGCAGCTCCGGAGCGGGAGGGATCAATGAGCAGTTCTTC. Its protein is CASSSGAGGINEQFF.

The CDR3 nucleotides are TGTGCCATCAGTGGCAGCTACGAGCAGTACTTC. This codes for CAISGSYEQYF. This chain links TRBV10-3 with TRBJ2-7, with D unresolved. Trimming removed 4 bases at V and 3 bases at J, with 4 bases between. From germline, CDR1 is ENHRY and CDR2 SYGVKD. The CDR3 contains 11 residues.

Concerning this clone: Other nucleotide sequences in the sample specify the same CDR3. CDR3 sequence: CASSYPEGDGYTF. The CDR3 coding sequence is TGTGCCAGCAGTTACCCCGAGGGAGATGGCTACACCTTC. This chain uses TRBV6-6 with TRBJ1-2; D remains ambiguous. Per the germline V gene, CDR1 is MNHNY and CDR2 is SVGAGI (reference sequence). The CDR3 runs 13 residues. V lost 2 bases and J 6 bases, leaving 10 bases between the germline ends.

V gene TRBV28 combines with J gene TRBJ1-1; no clear D gene. Trimming pared 1 base from V and 0 bases from J, leaving 12 bases between. There are 16 residues in the CDR3. CDR1 is MDHEN and CDR2 is SYDVKM in the germline V gene. The CDR3 loop reads CASSLLLGILNTEAFF. The CDR3 DNA sequence: TGTGCCAGCAGTTTATTATTGGGCATCTTGAACACTGAAGCTTTCTTT.

V is TRBV15 and J is TRBJ2-2; 7 positions agree with TRBD2. Germline CDR1 and CDR2: LNHNV and YYDKDF (reference sequence). The ends lost 1 base at V and 5 bases at J; junction bases unmatched: 4. This CDR3 region has 15 residues. The CDR3 nucleotides read TGTGCCACCAGCAGAGCCCTAGCGGAAACCGGGGAGCTGTTTTTT. Its protein product is CATSRALAETGELFF.

The chain has TRBV21-1 and TRBJ1-4. TRBV21-1 is a pseudogene segment. This CDR3 spans 14 amino acids. CDR3 DNA: TGTGCCAGCAGCAAAATGGGCAGGGAGGGAAAACTGTTTTTT. Encoded protein: CASSKMGREGKLFF.

The V gene is TRBV6-5, the J gene TRBJ1-1; no clear D. Trimming took 2 bases from V and 2 from J, leaving 6 bases between them. Germline CDR1 and CDR2: MNHEY and SVGAGI. CDR3 length equals 13 residues. CDR3 protein: CASSYGTNTEAFF. In DNA, the CDR3 is TGTGCCAGCAGTTACGGCACAAACACTGAAGCTTTCTTT.

The V and J genes are TRBV4-1 and TRBJ2-3, with D possibly being TRBD2 (6 bases). Trimming left V 1 base short and J 0 bases short, with 8 bases between. The CDR3 totals 15 residues. Germline-derived CDR1 and CDR2 are MGHRA and YSYEKL. The CDR3 DNA sequence: TGCGCCAGCAGCCAAGGGGGGACTAGCACAGATACGCAGTATTTT. This gives the protein CASSQGGTSTDTQYF.

V usage is TRBV2 and J usage is TRBJ1-4; D perhaps matches TRBD1 (5 bases). Germline CDR1 SNHLY, CDR2 FYNNEI. The V end was cut by 0 bases, the J end by 6 bases, with 8 bases between. The length of the CDR3 is 14 residues. For the CDR3, the DNA is TGTGCCAGCAGTGAAGCGCGGGGGGATGAAAAACTGTTTTTT. It translates to CASSEARGDEKLFF.

This clone has more than one count but fewer than ten. The DNA of the CDR3 is TGTGCCAGCAGCGTAGCTAGCGGGCCCTCCTACGAGCAGTACTTC. Its protein is CASSVASGPSYEQYF. The V gene is TRBV9, the J gene TRBJ2-7; TRBD2 matches at 8 bases. V lost 0 bases, J lost 0 bases, and 2 bases stayed unmatched. This CDR3 spans 15 amino acids. Germline assignment: CDR1 SGDLS and CDR2 YYNGEE. The variable domain in full, completed from reference TRBV9 and TRBJ2-7, reads DSGVTQTPKHLITATGQRVTLRCSPRSGDLSVYWYQQSLDQGLQFLIQYYNGEERAKGNILERFSAQQFPDLHSELNLSSLELGDSALYFCASSVASGPSYEQYFGPGTRLTVT.

The V call is TRBV2, the J call TRBJ2-1; 8 nucleotides agree with TRBD2. In germline, CDR1 is SNHLY, CDR2 FYNNEI. This CDR3 contains 16 residues. The V gene end was trimmed by 6 bases and the J gene end by 5 bases; junction bases not matched to a gene: 12. CDR3 nucleotide sequence: TGTGCCAGCAGCCTTATCGGGGGGGGTTCCCACAATGAGCAGTTCTTC. This codes for CASSLIGGGSHNEQFF.

This chain links TRBV14 with TRBJ2-5, with D maybe TRBD2 (6 bases). CDR3 size: 16 residues. V lost 0 bases and J lost 5, with 16 bases in between. Germline CDR1 and CDR2: SGHDN and FVKESK. The CDR3 sequence: CASSQESTPEGETQYF. The DNA of the CDR3 is TGTGCCAGCAGCCAAGAGTCGACCCCGGAGGGGGAGACCCAGTACTTC.